This T cell receptor (beta chain) is drawn from a study of a mutant IDH1 vaccine in newly diagnosed glioma. The wider study: Vaccine administration was initiated 4-6 weeks following radiotherapy alone, or with temozolomide cycles. Before enrollment, the patients had been treated with radiotherapy alone, temozolomide alone, or both together. Most of them had received both.

Overall study results and limits: Shifts in the top peripheral T cell clonotypes seemed unrelated to pseudoprogression. Overall, just under 95% of patients had vaccine-induced immune responses.

In germline, CDR1 is SEHNR, CDR2 FQNEAQ (reference sequence). The V gene lost 6 bases and the J gene lost 1 base, with 13 bases spanning the gap. This CDR3 is 15 amino acids long. Note on this clone: Its target is not known.

TCRdb's copy holds only in-frame clones and misses some; the assay was immunoSEQ multiplex PCR. The profile shows around 58,000 clones, around 80% of them singletons. The sample's time point: week 5, during vaccination. Topical imiquimod was applied with each vaccine dose, which held 300 ug of mutant IDH1 20-mer peptide. The chain employs TRBV7-9 and TRBJ1-3, with D perhaps TRBD1 (6 bases). This clonotype was sampled from a young man with glioma. Sequences were derived from PBMCs, sampled from a glioma patient whose treatment included an IDH1 peptide vaccine. CDR3 in amino acids: CASSRGKNSGNTIYF. CDR3 coding DNA: TGTGCCAGCAGTAGGGGGAAGAATTCTGGAAACACCATATATTTT.